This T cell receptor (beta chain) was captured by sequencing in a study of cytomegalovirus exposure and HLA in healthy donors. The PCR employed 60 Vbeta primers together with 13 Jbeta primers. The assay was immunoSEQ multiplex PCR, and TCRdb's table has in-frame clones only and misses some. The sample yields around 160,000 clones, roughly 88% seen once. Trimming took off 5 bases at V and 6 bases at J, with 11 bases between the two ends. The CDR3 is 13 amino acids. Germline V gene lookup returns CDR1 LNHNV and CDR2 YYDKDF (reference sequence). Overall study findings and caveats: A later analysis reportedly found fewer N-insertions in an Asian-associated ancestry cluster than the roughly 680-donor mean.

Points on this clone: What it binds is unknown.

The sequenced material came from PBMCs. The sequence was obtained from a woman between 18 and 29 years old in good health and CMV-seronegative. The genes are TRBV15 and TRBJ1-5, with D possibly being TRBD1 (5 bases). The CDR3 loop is CATSPTRAQPQHF. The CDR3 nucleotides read TGTGCCACCAGCCCAACCAGGGCTCAGCCCCAGCATTTT.